This T cell receptor (beta chain) was sequenced during a study of T cells after yellow fever vaccination. This clonotype was counted between two and nine times. Antigen unknown. The authors made TCR cDNA by 5'RACE template switching, adding a universal primer site and UMIs. Each CDR3 protein is one row after TCRdb ran MiXCR on the 5' RACE reads. The sample consists of nearly 300,000 distinct CDR3 sequences, 8.5% to 10% of them appearing once. Overall study results and limits: Only a minor proportion of clonotypes was detected across both CD4 and CD8 compartments.

CDR1 and CDR2 (germline): ENHRY, SYGVKD. The trim removed 3 bases at V and 8 bases at J, leaving 15 bases unmatched. The CDR3 sequence is 18 residues long. The sequences come from CD4+ T cells sorted from PBMCs, collected 5 days after the yellow fever booster vaccination. This TCR came from a man younger than 30 who received the YFV17D yellow fever vaccine. V gene TRBV10-3 combines with J gene TRBJ2-3; the match to TRBD2 covers 12 bases. The CDR3 coding sequence is TGTGCCATCAGTGAAAGCACTAGCGGGGGGCCGATAACCGCTACGCAGTATTTT. This gives the protein CAISESTSGGPITATQYF.